This TCR beta chain was recovered during a study of cytomegalovirus exposure and HLA in healthy donors (dated by TCRdb to about 2017). Background for the entire study: A later analysis indicated that the roughly 120 validation repertoires were generated on the platform also employed for the 650 to 850 repertoires of the first cohort. To predict cytomegalovirus infection status, the study brought together high-throughput TCR immunosequencing, statistical association of individual TCRs with disease status, and machine learning. The aim of the study was to test whether cataloging public T cell receptors could identify signatures of past pathogen exposure. Along with the approximately 670-subject first cohort, a separate validation cohort of about 110 different subjects was used. What the study reported, not specific to this receptor: It was suggested by the authors that the approach could potentially be generalized to other disease states and immunological phenotypes. The study listed 150 to 200 TCR beta chains as associated with cytomegalovirus. Across donors, most TCR sequences were observed very rarely, whereas some public TCRs were present in many individuals. Of the cluster scores, approximately 95% were above 0 in a later analysis, which found that TCRs clustered in the first cohort also tended to co-occur in the roughly 130 validation repertoires. The classifier was reported to diagnose cytomegalovirus status with high specificity and sensitivity in both the original and validation cohorts. A few of the identified cytomegalovirus-associated TCR beta chains were confirmed in vitro to be specific for cytomegalovirus antigens. A later analysis had no HLA typing for the validation cohort, so co-occurrence there was scored across all 120 or so repertoires.

The method behind the library was the immunoSEQ multiplex PCR assay. Under the source paper's analysis protocol: A statistical classification framework was developed to diagnose cytomegalovirus status using the catalog of TCR beta chain sequences. TCRdb limited this immuneACCESS table to in-frame rearrangements with V and J called. A share of clones is missing; checked studies link under half to unresolved V genes, and the rest is unexplained. The V and J calls and clone size are taken from that table; D and trimming were inferred from the DNA. Recorded for this sample are around 180,000 clones; about 84% of them occurred a single time. The ten largest make up 1.4% to 1.5% of the sample. Based on the germline V gene, the CDR1 and CDR2 sequences are MNHNS and SASEGT. The CDR3 measures 15 amino acids from cysteine to phenylalanine. The kept DNA is CDR3 alone, 45 bases in frame from the first base. The junction shows trimming of 2 bases on V and 6 bases on J, and the gene matches do not reach 7 bases of it.

Separate from the approximately 670-subject first cohort, the validation cohort of 95 to 150 subjects was the group to which the donors belonged. Concerning this clone: Its antigen is still unknown. Per-base quality was not reported, and no clone a single base away is much larger than it.

The clonotype originates from a woman aged 18-30 years in good health and CMV-seronegative. The sequenced sample was PBMCs. The sequence joins TRBV6-1 to TRBJ1-2, and 9 bases in between align with TRBD1. CDR3 reads: CASSEIDGTGNGYTF. The DNA sequence is TGTGCCAGCAGTGAAATAGATGGGACAGGGAATGGCTACACCTTC.